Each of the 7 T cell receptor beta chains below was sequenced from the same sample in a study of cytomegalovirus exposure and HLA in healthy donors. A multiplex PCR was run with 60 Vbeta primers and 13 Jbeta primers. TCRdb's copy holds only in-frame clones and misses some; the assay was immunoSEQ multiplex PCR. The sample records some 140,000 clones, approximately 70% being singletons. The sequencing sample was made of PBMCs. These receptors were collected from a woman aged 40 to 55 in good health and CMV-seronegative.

The CDR3 reads CASSVGRTGNTEAFF. The CDR3, as DNA: TGTGCCAGCAGCGTAGGGAGGACAGGGAACACTGAAGCTTTCTTT. The chain links TRBV9 to TRBJ1-1; 7 positions match TRBD1. CDR1 SGDLS and CDR2 YYNGEE come from the germline V gene. The CDR3 consists of 15 residues. The V segment lost 0 bases and the J segment 1 base; nucleotides outside the gene matches: 3.

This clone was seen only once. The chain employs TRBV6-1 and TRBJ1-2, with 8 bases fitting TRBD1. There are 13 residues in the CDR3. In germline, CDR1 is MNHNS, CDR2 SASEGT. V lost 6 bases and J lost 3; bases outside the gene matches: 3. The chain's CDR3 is CASRKDRDYGYTF. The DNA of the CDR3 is TGTGCCAGCAGGAAGGACAGGGACTATGGCTACACCTTC.

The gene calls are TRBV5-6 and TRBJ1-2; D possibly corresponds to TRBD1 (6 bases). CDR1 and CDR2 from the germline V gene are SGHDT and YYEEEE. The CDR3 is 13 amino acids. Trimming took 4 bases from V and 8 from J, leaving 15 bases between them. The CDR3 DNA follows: TGTGCCAGCAGCCCAGGGACATACCAGGGCTACACCTTC. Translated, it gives CASSPGTYQGYTF.

Here the CDR3 DNA reads TGTGCCAGCAGCTTAGGGACAGGGGTTAACCCTTGGCAGTTCTTC. This codes for CASSLGTGVNPWQFF. The rearrangement joins TRBV13 to TRBJ2-1, with TRBD1 identical over 8 bases. This CDR3 spans 15 amino acids. With 0 bases clipped from V and 12 bases from J, the junction kept 10 bases outside the gene matches. CDR1 is PRHDT and CDR2 is FYEKMQ in the germline V gene (reference sequence).

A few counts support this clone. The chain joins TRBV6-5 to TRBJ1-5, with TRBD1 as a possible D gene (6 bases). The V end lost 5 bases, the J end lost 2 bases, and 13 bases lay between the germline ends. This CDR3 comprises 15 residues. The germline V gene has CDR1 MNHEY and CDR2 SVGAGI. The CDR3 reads CASSMHRVGNQPQHF. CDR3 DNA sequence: TGTGCCAGCAGTATGCACAGGGTTGGCAATCAGCCCCAGCATTTT.

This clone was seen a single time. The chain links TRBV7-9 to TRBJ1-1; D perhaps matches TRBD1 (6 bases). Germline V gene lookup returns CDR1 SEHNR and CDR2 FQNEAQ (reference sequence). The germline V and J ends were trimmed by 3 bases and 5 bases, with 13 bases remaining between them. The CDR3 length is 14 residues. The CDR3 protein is CASSFQGQSTEAFF. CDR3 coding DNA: TGTGCCAGCAGCTTCCAGGGGCAATCGACTGAAGCTTTCTTT. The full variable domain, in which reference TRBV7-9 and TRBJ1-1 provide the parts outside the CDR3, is DTGVSQNPRHKITKRGQNVTFRCDPISEHNRLYWYRQTLGQGPEFLTYFQNEAQLEKSRLLSDRFSAERPKGSFSTLEIQRTEQGDSAMYLCASSFQGQSTEAFFGQGTRLTVV.

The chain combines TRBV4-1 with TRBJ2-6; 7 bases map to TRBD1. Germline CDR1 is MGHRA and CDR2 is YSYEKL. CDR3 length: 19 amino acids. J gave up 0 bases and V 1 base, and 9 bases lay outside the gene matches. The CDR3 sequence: CASSQVTGQVLSGANVLTF. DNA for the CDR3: TGCGCCAGCAGCCAAGTGACTGGACAGGTTCTCTCTGGGGCCAACGTCCTGACTTTC.